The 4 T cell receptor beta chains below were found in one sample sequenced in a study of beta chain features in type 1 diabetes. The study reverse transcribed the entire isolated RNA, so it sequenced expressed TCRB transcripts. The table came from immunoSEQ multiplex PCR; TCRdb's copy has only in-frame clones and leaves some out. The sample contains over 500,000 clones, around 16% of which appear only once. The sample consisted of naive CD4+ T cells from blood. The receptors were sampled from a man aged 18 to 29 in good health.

Here the CDR3 DNA reads TGTGCCAGTGTACTGGACACTGAAGCTTTCTTT. Its protein product is CASVLDTEAFF. This chain connects TRBV25-1 to TRBJ1-1; D ambiguous. CDR1 and CDR2 (germline): MGHDK, SYGVNS. V was clipped by 9 bases and J by 3 bases, with 8 bases between them. The CDR3 runs to 11 residues.

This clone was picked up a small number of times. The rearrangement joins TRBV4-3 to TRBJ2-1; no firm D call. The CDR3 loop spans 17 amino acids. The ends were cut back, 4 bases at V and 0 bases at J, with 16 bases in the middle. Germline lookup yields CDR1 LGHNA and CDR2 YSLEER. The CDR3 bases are TGCGCCAGCAGCCCTAACTATGGGATCGCCTCCTACAATGAGCAGTTCTTC. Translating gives CASSPNYGIASYNEQFF.

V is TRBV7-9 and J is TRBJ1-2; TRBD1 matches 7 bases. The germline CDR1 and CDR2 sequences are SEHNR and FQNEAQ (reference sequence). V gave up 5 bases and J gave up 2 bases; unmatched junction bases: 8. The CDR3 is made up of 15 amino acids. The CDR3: CASSPDRALNYGYTF. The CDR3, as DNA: TGTGCCAGCAGCCCCGACAGGGCCCTCAACTATGGCTACACCTTC.

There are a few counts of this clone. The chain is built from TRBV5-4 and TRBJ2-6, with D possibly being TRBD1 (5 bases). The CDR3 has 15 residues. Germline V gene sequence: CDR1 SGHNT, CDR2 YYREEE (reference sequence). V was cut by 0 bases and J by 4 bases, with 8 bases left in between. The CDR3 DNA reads TGTGCCAGCAGCTTGGCAGGGTTCGGGGCCAACGTCCTGACTTTC. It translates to CASSLAGFGANVLTF. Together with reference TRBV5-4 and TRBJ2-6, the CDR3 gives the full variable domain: ETGVTQSPTHLIKTRGQQVTLRCSSQSGHNTVSWYQQALGQGPQFIFQYYREEENGRGNFPPRFSGLQFPNYSSELNVNALELDDSALYLCASSLAGFGANVLTFGAGSRLTVL.